The 12 T cell receptor beta chains below come from one sample, sequenced in a study of Ad26.COV2.S vaccination and SARS-CoV-2 variants. The method was immunoSEQ multiplex PCR; TCRdb's version includes in-frame clones alone and lacks a portion of them. The sample shows 450,000 to 550,000 clones, roughly nine tenths of them seen only once. Treatment meaning: roughly 18 received Ad26.COV2.S at low or high dose, single or two shots; a few received placebo; per-sample allocation not given. Samples analyzed were those drawn on day 63 after the first vaccine or placebo injection. The specimen was peripheral blood, collected in a trial of Ad26.COV2.S vaccine versus placebo. Receptors originate from a person between 18 and 65 years old who received the Ad26.COV2.S COVID-19 vaccine or a placebo.

The rearrangement joins TRBV5-4 to TRBJ2-3; D remains ambiguous. Germline values: CDR1 SGHNT, CDR2 YYREEE (reference sequence). This CDR3 contains 12 residues. Trimming left V 2 bases short and J 5 bases short, with 6 bases between. DNA for the CDR3: TGTGCCAGCAGCTTCGGTGGAGATACGCAGTATTTT. This sequence encodes CASSFGGDTQYF.

The chain has TRBV7-8 and TRBJ2-7; D is undetermined. This CDR3 spans 15 amino acids. Germline lookup yields CDR1 SGHVS and CDR2 FQNEAQ. With 1 base removed from V and 2 bases from J, the gap between germline ends came to 12 bases. The CDR3 DNA is TGTGCCAGCAGCTTAGTCAAAGGTGCCGCCTACGAGCAGTACTTC. This translates into CASSLVKGAAYEQYF.

V is TRBV5-1 and J is TRBJ1-1; 9 nucleotides agree with TRBD1. From germline, CDR1 is SGHRS and CDR2 YFSETQ. With 4 bases clipped from V and 3 bases from J, the junction kept 7 bases outside the gene matches. CDR3 length: 15 amino acids. CDR3 nucleotides: TGCGCCAGCAGCCCACAGGACAGGGGTCACACTGAAGCTTTCTTT. Translation gives CASSPQDRGHTEAFF. Variable domain in full (rest from reference TRBV5-1 and TRBJ1-1): KAGVTQTPRYLIKTRGQQVTLSCSPISGHRSVSWYQQTPGQGLQFLFEYFSETQRNKGNFPGRFSGRQFSNSRSEMNVSTLELGDSALYLCASSPQDRGHTEAFFGQGTRLTVV.

The chain joins TRBV7-9 to TRBJ1-3; no definite D call. Germline V CDR1 and CDR2: SEHNR, FQNEAQ (reference sequence). V lost 2 bases and J 0 bases, leaving 14 bases between the germline ends. The CDR3 totals 17 residues. CDR3 sequence: CASSLSVGGYSGNTIYF. Here the CDR3 DNA reads TGTGCCAGCAGCTTATCGGTCGGCGGCTACTCTGGAAACACCATATATTTT.

The chain has TRBV30 and TRBJ2-2; no firm D call. The CDR3 is 12 residues long. The V gene's germline CDR1 is GTSNPN and CDR2 SVGIG (reference sequence). V was pared by 3 bases and J by 6 bases, with 8 bases between. The CDR3 DNA reads as TGTGCCTGGAGCGCCAAGCCCGGGGAGCTGTTTTTT. This codes for CAWSAKPGELFF.

As concerns this clone: This sample also contains other DNA sequences that code for the same CDR3. This sequence joins TRBV18 and TRBJ2-7; 12 bases line up with TRBD1. The germline CDR1 and CDR2 sequences are KGHSH and LQKENI. The CDR3 extends over 14 amino acids. V was pared by 3 bases and J by 6 bases, with 3 bases of the junction left unmatched. The CDR3 spells CASSPGQGAFEQYF. The CDR3 DNA follows: TGTGCCAGCTCACCGGGACAGGGGGCCTTCGAGCAGTACTTC. The full variable domain, rest sourced from reference TRBV18 and TRBJ2-7, is NAGVMQNPRHLVRRRGQEARLRCSPMKGHSHVYWYRQLPEEGLKFMVYLQKENIIDESGMPKERFSAEFPKEGPSILRIQQVVRGDSAAYFCASSPGQGAFEQYFGPGTRLTVT.

V usage is TRBV19 and J usage is TRBJ1-5; no clear D. The CDR3 contains 16 residues. CDR1 LNHDA and CDR2 SQIVND come from the germline V gene (reference sequence). The germline V and J ends were trimmed by 2 bases and 1 base, with 12 bases remaining between them. CDR3 bases: TGTGCCAGTAGTATAAAGAAGGCGGCCAGCAATCAGCCCCAGCATTTT. Amino acid sequence: CASSIKKAASNQPQHF.

The rearrangement uses TRBV28 and TRBJ2-7, with D perhaps assigned TRBD1 or TRBD2 (7 bases each). The germline CDR1 and CDR2 sequences are MDHEN and SYDVKM. This CDR3 spans 16 amino acids. The germline V and J ends were trimmed by 3 bases and 2 bases, with 17 bases remaining between them. CDR3 residues: CASSLATGAGAYEQYF. The CDR3, as DNA: TGTGCCAGCAGTTTGGCAACAGGGGCGGGGGCCTACGAGCAGTACTTC.

J is TRBJ2-7 and V is TRBV28, with D perhaps TRBD2 (5 bases). Germline assignment: CDR1 MDHEN and CDR2 SYDVKM. The CDR3 loop spans 15 amino acids. The V and J ends lost 6 bases and 3 bases respectively, with 18 bases between them. The CDR3, as DNA: TGTGCCAGCAGCTCCGGACTCAGTGCCTACTACGAGCAGTACTTC. Its protein is CASSSGLSAYYEQYF.

This sequence joins TRBV6-5 and TRBJ1-3, with 7 bases aligning to TRBD1. This CDR3 region has 13 residues. CDR1 is MNHEY and CDR2 is SVGAGI in the germline V gene. J was trimmed by 9 bases and V by 6 bases; bases with no gene match: 8. The CDR3 loop is CASRQGSGGTIYF. CDR3 coding DNA: TGTGCCAGCAGACAGGGGTCGGGGGGCACCATATATTTT.

This clone was seen only once. The CDR3 region has the DNA TGTGCCAGCAGTTCACAGAATTTAGAAACAGATACGCAGTATTTT. This sequence encodes CASSSQNLETDTQYF. The rearrangement joins TRBV2 to TRBJ2-3, with D uncertain. The germline V gene encodes CDR1 SNHLY and CDR2 FYNNEI. V gave up 5 bases and J gave up 3 bases, with 15 bases separating them. The CDR3 totals 15 residues.

This chain joins TRBV28 and TRBJ2-3; 7 bases are a match to TRBD2. Germline CDR1 MDHEN, CDR2 SYDVKM. V was pared by 5 bases and J by 10 bases, with 6 bases of the junction left unmatched. This CDR3 has 12 amino acids. The CDR3 coding sequence is TGTGCCAGCAGTCTACGACTAGCTGCGCAGTATTTT. Its translation is CASSLRLAAQYF.